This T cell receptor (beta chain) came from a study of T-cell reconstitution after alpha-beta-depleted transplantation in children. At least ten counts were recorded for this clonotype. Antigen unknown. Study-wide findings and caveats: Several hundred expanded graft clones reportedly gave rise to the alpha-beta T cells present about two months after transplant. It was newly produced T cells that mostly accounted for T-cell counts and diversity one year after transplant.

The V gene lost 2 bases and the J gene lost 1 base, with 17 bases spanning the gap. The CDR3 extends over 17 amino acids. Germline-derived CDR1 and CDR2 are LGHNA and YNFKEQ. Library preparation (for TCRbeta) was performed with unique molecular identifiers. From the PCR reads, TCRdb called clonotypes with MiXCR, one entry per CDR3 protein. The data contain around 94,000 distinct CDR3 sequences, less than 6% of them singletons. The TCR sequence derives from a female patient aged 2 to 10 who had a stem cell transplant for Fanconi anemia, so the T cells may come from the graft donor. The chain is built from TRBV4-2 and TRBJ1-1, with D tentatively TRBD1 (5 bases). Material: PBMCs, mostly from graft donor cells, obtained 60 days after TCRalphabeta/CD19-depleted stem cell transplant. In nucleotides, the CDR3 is TGTGCCAGCAGCCAACAATACCGGGGCTACGGGAACACTGAAGCTTTCTTT. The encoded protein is CASSQQYRGYGNTEAFF.